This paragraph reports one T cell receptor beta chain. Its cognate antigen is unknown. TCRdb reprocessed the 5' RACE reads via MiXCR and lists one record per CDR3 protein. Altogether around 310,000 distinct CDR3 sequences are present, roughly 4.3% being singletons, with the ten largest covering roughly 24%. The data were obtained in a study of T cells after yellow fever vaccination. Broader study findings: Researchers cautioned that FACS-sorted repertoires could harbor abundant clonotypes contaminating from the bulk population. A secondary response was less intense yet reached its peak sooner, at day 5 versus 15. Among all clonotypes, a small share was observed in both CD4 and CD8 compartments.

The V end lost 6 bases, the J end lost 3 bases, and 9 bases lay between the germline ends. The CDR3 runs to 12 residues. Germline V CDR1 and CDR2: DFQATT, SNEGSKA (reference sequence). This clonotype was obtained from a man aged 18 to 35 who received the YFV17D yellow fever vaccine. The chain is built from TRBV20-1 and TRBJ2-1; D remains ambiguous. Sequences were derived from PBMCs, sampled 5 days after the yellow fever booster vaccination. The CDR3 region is CSARRIYNEQFF. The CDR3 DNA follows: TGCAGTGCGAGACGGATCTACAATGAGCAGTTCTTC.